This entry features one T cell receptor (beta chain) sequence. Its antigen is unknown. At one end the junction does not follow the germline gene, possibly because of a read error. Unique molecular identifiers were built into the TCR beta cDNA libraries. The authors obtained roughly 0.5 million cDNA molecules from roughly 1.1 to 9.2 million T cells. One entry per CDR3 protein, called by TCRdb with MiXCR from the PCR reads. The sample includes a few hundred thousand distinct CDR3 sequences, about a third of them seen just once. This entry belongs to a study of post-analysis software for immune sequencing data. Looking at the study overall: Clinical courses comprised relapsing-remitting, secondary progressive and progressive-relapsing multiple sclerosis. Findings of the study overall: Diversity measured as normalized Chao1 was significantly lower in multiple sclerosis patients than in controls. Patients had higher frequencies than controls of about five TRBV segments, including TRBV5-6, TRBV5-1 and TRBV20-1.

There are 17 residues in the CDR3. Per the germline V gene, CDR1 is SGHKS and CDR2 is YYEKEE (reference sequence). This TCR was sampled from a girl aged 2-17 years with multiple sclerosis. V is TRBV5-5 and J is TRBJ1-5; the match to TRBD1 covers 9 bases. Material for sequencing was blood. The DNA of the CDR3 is TGTGCCGGCAGCTTGGCCTGGACAGGGGCGGGCAATCAGCCCCAGCATTTT. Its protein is CAGSLAWTGAGNQPQHF.